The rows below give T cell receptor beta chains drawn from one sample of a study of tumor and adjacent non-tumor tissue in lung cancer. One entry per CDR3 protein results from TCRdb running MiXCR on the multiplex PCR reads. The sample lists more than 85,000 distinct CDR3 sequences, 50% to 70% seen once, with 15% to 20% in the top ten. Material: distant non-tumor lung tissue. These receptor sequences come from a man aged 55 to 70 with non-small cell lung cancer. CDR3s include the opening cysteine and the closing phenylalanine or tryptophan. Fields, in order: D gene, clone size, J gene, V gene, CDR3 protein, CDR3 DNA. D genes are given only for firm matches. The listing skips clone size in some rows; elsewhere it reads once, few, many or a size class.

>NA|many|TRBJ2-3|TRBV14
CASSQVQSTDTQYF
TGTGCCAGCAGCCAAGTACAGAGCACAGATACGCAGTATTTT
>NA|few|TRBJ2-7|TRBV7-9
CVSSLTGVPYEQYF
TGTGTCAGTAGCTTAACCGGGGTTCCCTACGAGCAGTACTTC
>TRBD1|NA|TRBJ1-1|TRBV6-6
CASRRQGVTKAFF
TGTGCCAGCAGAAGACAGGGGGTGACCAAAGCTTTCTTT
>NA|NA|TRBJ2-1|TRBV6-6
CASNMTRYEQFF
TGTGCCAGCAACATGACTAGATATGAGCAGTTCTTC
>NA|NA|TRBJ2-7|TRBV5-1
CASAGGDMQYF
TGCGCCAGTGCCGGAGGGGATATGCAGTACTTC
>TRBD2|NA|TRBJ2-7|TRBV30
CAWKGPWGGTCQRLSYEQYF
TGTGCCTGGAAGGGGCCTTGGGGGGGGACGTGTCAGCGATTAAGTTACGAGCAGTACTTC
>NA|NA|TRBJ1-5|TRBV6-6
CVSSRDTSNQHQHF
TGTGTCAGCAGTCGGGACACCTCCAATCAGCACCAGCATTTT
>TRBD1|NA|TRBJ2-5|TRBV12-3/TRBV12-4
CASSLGWRQGKAHYF
TGTGCCAGCAGTTTGGGATGGAGACAGGGAAAGGCCCATTACTTC
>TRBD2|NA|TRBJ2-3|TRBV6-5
CDSSHCGGRADTQYF
TGTGACAGCAGTCACTGTGGCGGGAGGGCAGATACGCAGTATTTT
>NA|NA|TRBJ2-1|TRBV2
CASSEDIGSYNEQSF
TGTGCCAGCAGTGAAGATATAGGCAGCTACAATGAGCAGTCCTTC
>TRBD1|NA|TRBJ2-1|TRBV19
CASSIRDSSYNEKFF
TGCGCCAGTAGTATAAGGGACAGCTCCTACAATGAGAAGTTCTTC
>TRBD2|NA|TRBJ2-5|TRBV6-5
CANSYGLAGSQESQYF
TGTGCCAACAGCTACGGACTAGCGGGGAGCCAAGAGTCCCAGTACTTC
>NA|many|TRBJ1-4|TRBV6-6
CASNPRTGGGEKLFF
TGTGCCAGCAACCCCAGGACGGGGGGGGGTGAAAAACTGTTTTTT
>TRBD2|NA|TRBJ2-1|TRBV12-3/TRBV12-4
CASGSLAGGDPSYNEQFF
TGTGCCAGCGGGAGTCTAGCGGGAGGCGACCCATCCTACAATGAGCAGTTCTTC
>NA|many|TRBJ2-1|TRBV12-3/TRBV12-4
CASSLIQRVEQFF
TGTGCCAGCAGTCTCATCCAGCGGGTCGAGCAGTTCTTC
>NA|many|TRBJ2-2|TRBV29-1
CSATTGSNTGELFF
TGCAGCGCAACGACAGGCAGTAACACCGGGGAGCTGTTTTTT
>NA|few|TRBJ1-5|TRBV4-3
CASSQDWGWVKPQHF
TGCGCCAGCAGCCAAGATTGGGGGTGGGTGAAGCCCCAGCATTTT
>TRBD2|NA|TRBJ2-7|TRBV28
CSSRRGGSYEQYF
TGTTCCAGCAGGCGGGGAGGGTCCTACGAGCAGTACTTC
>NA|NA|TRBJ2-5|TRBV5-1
CASSLLGQQETQYF
TGCGCCAGCAGCTTGTTGGGTCAGCAAGAGACCCAGTACTTC
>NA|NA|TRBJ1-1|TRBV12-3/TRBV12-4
CASGPGQNTEASF
TGTGCCAGCGGTCCCGGACAGAACACTGAAGCTTCCTTT
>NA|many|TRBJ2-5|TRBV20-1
CSAQDRLSETQYF
TGCAGTGCCCAAGACCGTCTTTCGGAGACCCAGTACTTC
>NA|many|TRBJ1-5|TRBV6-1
CASSEWLGASNQPQHF
TGTGCCAGCAGTGAATGGCTGGGGGCCAGCAATCAGCCCCAGCATTTT
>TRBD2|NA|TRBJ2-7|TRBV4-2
CASIQVGAGGLEYEQYF
TGTGCCAGCATCCAAGTTGGAGCGGGAGGACTGGAGTACGAGCAGTATTTC
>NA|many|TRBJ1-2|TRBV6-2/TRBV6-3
CASKGADGYTF
TGTGCCAGCAAGGGAGCCGATGGCTACACCTTC
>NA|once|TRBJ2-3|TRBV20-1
CSANRQDTHYF
TGCAGTGCGAACCGACAGGATACTCATTATTTT
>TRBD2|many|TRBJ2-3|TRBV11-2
CASSLRGRGGTDTQYF
TGTGCCAGCAGCTTACGCGGGAGGGGCGGCACAGATACACAGTATTTT
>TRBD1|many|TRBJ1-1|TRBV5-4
CASSRFRGPPEAFF
TGTGCCAGCAGCAGGTTCAGGGGGCCCCCTGAAGCTTTCTTT
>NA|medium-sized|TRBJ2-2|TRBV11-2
CASSTTATSVEELFF
TGTGCCAGCAGCACTACGGCCACCTCCGTTGAGGAGCTGTTTTTT
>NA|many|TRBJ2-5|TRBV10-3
CAIRTGAGETQYF
TGTGCCATCAGAACGGGGGCGGGGGAGACCCAGTACTTC
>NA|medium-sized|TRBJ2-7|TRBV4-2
CASSQDPAGSSYEQYF
TGTGCCAGCAGCCAAGATCCAGCGGGTAGCTCCTACGAGCAGTACTTC
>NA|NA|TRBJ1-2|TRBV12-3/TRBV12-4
CASSSLVGGFQGFTF
TGTGCCAGCAGTTCACTGGTAGGGGGTTTTCAAGGCTTCACCTTC
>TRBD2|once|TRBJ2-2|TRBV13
CTSSLTTSEDTGELFF
TGTACCAGCAGCCTTACGACTAGCGAGGACACCGGGGAGCTGTTTTTT
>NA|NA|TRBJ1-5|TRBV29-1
CGPSPCNQPQHF
TGCGGTCCATCACCCTGTAATCAGCCCCAGCATTTT
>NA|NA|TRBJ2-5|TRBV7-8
CASSLVFFETQHF
TGTGCCAGCAGCTTAGTGTTTTTTGAGACCCAGCACTTC
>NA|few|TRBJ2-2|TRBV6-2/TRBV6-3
CASNLRGTRELFF
TGTGCCAGCAATCTGAGGGGAACCAGGGAGCTGTTTTTT
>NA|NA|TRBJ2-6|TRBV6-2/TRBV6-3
CASSYVRGYHSGANILTF
TGTGCCAGCAGTTACGTGAGGGGGTACCACTCTGGGGCCAACATCCTGACTTTC
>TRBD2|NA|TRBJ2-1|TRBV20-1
CSAASGRSYNEQFF
TGCAGTGCTGCTAGCGGGAGGTCCTACAATGAGCAGTTCTTC
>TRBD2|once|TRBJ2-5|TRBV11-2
CASSPTGGAETQYF
TGTGCTAGCAGCCCCACCGGGGGGGCCGAGACTCAGTACTTC
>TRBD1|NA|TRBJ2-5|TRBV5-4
CDNIKDRDQETQYF
TGTGACAACATCAAGGACAGGGACCAAGAGACCCAGTACTTC
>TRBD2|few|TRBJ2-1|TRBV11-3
CTCREAGAGGTYNEQFF
TGTACCTGCCGAGAGGCGGGAGCGGGGGGAACCTACAATGAGCAGTTCTTC
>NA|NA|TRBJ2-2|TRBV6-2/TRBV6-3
CASSWATRELFF
TGTGCCAGCAGTTGGGCCACCAGGGAGCTGTTTTTT
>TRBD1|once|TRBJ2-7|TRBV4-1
CTSSQDRVQFYEQYF
TGCACCAGCAGCCAAGACAGGGTACAATTCTACGAGCAGTACTTT
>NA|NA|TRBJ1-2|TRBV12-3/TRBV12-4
CASTPWGLYGYTF
TGTGCCAGCACCCCATGGGGCCTCTATGGCTACACCTTC
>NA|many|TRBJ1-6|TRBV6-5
CASSYGAPLGGPLHF
TGTGCCAGCAGTTACGGGGCCCCCCTTGGGGGACCCCTCCACTTT
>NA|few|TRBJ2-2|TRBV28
CASRSPSGDNTGDLFF
TGTGCCAGCAGGAGCCCTAGTGGGGATAACACCGGGGACCTGTTTTTT
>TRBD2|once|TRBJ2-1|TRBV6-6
CTTYGREGLQFF
TGTACCACCTACGGTAGGGAGGGTTTGCAGTTCTTC
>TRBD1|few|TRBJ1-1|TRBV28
CASRETGVNTEAFF
TGTGCCAGCAGGGAGACAGGGGTGAACACTGAAGCTTTCTTT
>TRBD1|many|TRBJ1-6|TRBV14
CASSQENTGGRPLHF
TGTGCCAGCAGCCAAGAAAATACAGGGGGCAGGCCCCTCCACTTT
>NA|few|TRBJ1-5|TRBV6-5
CASRPTGRNQPQHF
TGTGCCAGCAGACCTACAGGGCGGAATCAGCCCCAGCATTTT
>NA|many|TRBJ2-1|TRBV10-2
CASSERSVGDQGTRNRRNNEQFF
TGCGCCAGCAGTGAAAGGTCCGTGGGGGATCAGGGGACAAGAAACCGAAGAAACAATGAGCAGTTCTTC
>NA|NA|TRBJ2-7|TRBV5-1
CANSSSVTTAEQYF
TGCGCCAACAGCTCCTCCGTGACAACCGCCGAGCAGTACTTC
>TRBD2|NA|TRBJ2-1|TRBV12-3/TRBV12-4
CASSRGLAGGSDQFF
TGTGCCAGCAGCCGGGGACTAGCGGGAGGAAGTGATCAGTTCTTC
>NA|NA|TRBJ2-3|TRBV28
CTSSEPDTQYF
TGTACCAGCTCGGAGCCAGATACGCAGTATTTT
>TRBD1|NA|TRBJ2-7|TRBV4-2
CASSQGQGLYEQYF
TGTGCCAGCAGCCAAGGACAGGGTCTCTACGAGCAGTACTTC
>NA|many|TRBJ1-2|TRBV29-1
CSVEQESGSYTF
TGCAGCGTTGAACAAGAATCGGGAAGCTACACCTTC
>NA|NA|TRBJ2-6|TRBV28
CASCSPTLGGTTSGANVLTF
TGTGCCAGCTGTTCGCCCACTCTGGGGGGAACAACCTCTGGGGCCAACGTCCTGACTTTC
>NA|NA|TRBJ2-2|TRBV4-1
CASNQGQGPAARELFF
TGCGCCAGCAACCAAGGGCAAGGACCCGCCGCCAGGGAGTTGTTTTTT
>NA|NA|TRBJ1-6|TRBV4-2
CAGSQLNSPLHF
TGTGCCGGCAGCCAACTAAATTCACCCCTGCACTTT
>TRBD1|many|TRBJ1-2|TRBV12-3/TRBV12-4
CASRGTGMTNYGYTF
TGTGCCAGCAGGGGGACAGGAATGACAAACTATGGCTACACCTTC
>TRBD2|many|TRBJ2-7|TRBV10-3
CAISEPGGSEQYF
TGTGCCATCAGTGAGCCGGGCGGGAGCGAGCAGTACTTC